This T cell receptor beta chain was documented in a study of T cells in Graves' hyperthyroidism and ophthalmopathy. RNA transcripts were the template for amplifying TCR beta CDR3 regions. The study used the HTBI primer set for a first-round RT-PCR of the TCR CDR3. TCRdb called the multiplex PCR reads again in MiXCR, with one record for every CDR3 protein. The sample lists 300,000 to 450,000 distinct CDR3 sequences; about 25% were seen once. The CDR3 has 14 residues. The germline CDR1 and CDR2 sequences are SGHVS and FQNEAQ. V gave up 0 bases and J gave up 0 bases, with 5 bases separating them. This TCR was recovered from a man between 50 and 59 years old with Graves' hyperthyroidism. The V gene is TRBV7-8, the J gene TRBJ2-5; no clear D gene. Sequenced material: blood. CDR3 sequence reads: CASSLASNQETQYF. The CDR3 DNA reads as TGTGCCAGCAGCTTAGCGTCTAACCAAGAGACCCAGTACTTC.